The 23 T cell receptor beta chains listed next were all sequenced from one sample in a study of shared clonotypes between healthy human individuals. The table came from immunoSEQ multiplex PCR; TCRdb's copy has only in-frame clones and leaves some out. The table shows approximately 2.5 million clones, with around nine tenths occurring only once. Sequenced input: naive CD4+ T cells sorted from blood. Specified subset: CD45RA+ positively selected. The receptor source for this set is a man aged 18 to 29 in good health.

The V call is TRBV5-1, the J call TRBJ2-1; possibly TRBD1 or TRBD2 for D (5 bases each). This CDR3 comprises 15 residues. V was cut by 3 bases and J by 1 base, with 11 bases left in between. From germline, CDR1 is SGHRS and CDR2 YFSETQ. CDR3 DNA sequence: TGCGCCAGCAGCTCCTGGGACGGATCCTACAATGAGCAGTTCTTC. Protein sequence: CASSSWDGSYNEQFF.

The chain uses TRBV27 and TRBJ1-2, with 7 nucleotides matching TRBD1. This CDR3 has 16 residues. After removal of 0 bases from V and 1 base from J, the junction contained 5 bases not matched to a gene. Germline-derived CDR1 and CDR2 are MNHEY and SMNVEV (reference sequence). The CDR3 here is CASSLSAPGGNYGYTF. The CDR3 coding sequence is TGTGCCAGCAGTTTATCGGCTCCAGGGGGTAACTATGGCTACACCTTC.

J is TRBJ2-1 and V is TRBV6-5; TRBD1 agrees at 9 bases. With V trimmed by 2 bases and J by 5 bases, 7 bases remained unmatched. The CDR3 consists of 16 residues. Germline V gene data show CDR1 as MNHEY and CDR2 as SVGAGI. The CDR3 here is CASSYVRTGANNEQFF. In DNA, the CDR3 is TGTGCCAGCAGTTACGTAAGGACAGGGGCCAACAATGAGCAGTTCTTC.

The genes are TRBV18 and TRBJ2-7; D may be TRBD2 (6 bases). CDR3 length: 14 residues. Germline loops: CDR1 KGHSH, CDR2 LQKENI. Trimming took 4 bases from V and 4 from J, leaving 14 bases between them. The CDR3 protein is CASSQPGLVYEQYF. In DNA form, the CDR3 reads TGTGCCAGCTCACAGCCGGGACTCGTTTACGAGCAGTACTTC. The complete variable domain, with remaining parts taken from reference TRBV18 and TRBJ2-7, reads NAGVMQNPRHLVRRRGQEARLRCSPMKGHSHVYWYRQLPEEGLKFMVYLQKENIIDESGMPKERFSAEFPKEGPSILRIQQVVRGDSAAYFCASSQPGLVYEQYFGPGTRLTVT.

The J gene is TRBJ2-3, the V gene TRBV5-1; the match to TRBD1 covers 8 bases. Looked up from germline, CDR1 is SGHRS and CDR2 is YFSETQ. This CDR3 contains 15 residues. The ends lost 7 bases at V and 4 bases at J; junction bases unmatched: 11. The CDR3 protein is CASGQRTGPPDTQYF. The CDR3 DNA reads as TGCGCCAGCGGACAACGGACAGGGCCCCCAGATACGCAGTATTTT.

The chain combines TRBV9 with TRBJ1-3; the D is unclear. From germline, CDR1 is SGDLS and CDR2 YYNGEE. This CDR3 spans 16 amino acids. Deletions cut 0 bases from V and 0 bases from J, with 10 bases between. The CDR3 spells CASSVELGFSGNTIYF. CDR3 sequence (DNA): TGTGCCAGCAGCGTAGAGCTGGGATTCTCTGGAAACACCATATATTTT.

This sequence joins TRBV2 and TRBJ1-5, with D maybe TRBD1 (6 bases). The germline V and J ends were trimmed by 8 bases and 0 bases, with 11 bases remaining between them. Germline-derived CDR1 and CDR2 are SNHLY and FYNNEI. The CDR3 length is 14 residues. CDR3 sequence (DNA): TGTGCCAGCCTAGGGGACAATAGCAATCAGCCCCAGCATTTT. Residues: CASLGDNSNQPQHF.

The chain is built from TRBV5-4 and TRBJ1-4; TRBD1 is a possible D gene (5 bases). Trimming pared 0 bases from V and 4 bases from J, leaving 7 bases between. The CDR3 extends over 14 amino acids. CDR1 is SGHNT, CDR2 YYREEE, per germline (reference sequence). The CDR3 DNA reads TGTGCCAGCAGCTTGGCCGGACATAATGAAAAACTGTTTTTT. This encodes CASSLAGHNEKLFF.

V and J are TRBV5-4 and TRBJ2-1; TRBD1 matches at 8 bases. V trimming: 2 bases; J trimming: 6 bases; junction bases outside the gene matches: 4. The CDR3 spans 14 residues. Germline lookup yields CDR1 SGHNT and CDR2 YYREEE (reference sequence). DNA for the CDR3: TGTGCCAGCAGCTTCCGGGACAGGACCAATGAGCAGTTCTTC. This codes for CASSFRDRTNEQFF.

V and J are TRBV27 and TRBJ1-5; D is unclear. The V end lost 5 bases, the J end lost 3 bases, and 8 bases lay between the germline ends. The CDR3 is made up of 13 amino acids. CDR1 is MNHEY and CDR2 is SMNVEV in the germline V gene (reference sequence). The CDR3 DNA follows: TGTGCCAGCAGTCTAGGCATCAATCAGCCCCAGCATTTT. It is translated as CASSLGINQPQHF.

In nucleotides, the CDR3 is TGCGCCAGCAGCGGATGGGCTGAAGAGACCCAGTACTTC. Protein sequence: CASSGWAEETQYF. The chain employs TRBV5-1 and TRBJ2-5; D call uncertain. V lost 4 bases, J lost 3 bases, and 10 bases lay in between. The CDR3 has 13 residues. Per the germline V gene, CDR1 is SGHRS and CDR2 is YFSETQ.

The V and J genes are TRBV27 and TRBJ1-6; D remains unclear. V lost 8 bases and J lost 6, with 14 bases in between. Germline-derived CDR1 and CDR2 are MNHEY and SMNVEV (reference sequence). The CDR3 runs 14 residues. The CDR3 loop is CASLPAGGNSPLHF. The CDR3 region has the DNA TGTGCCAGCCTGCCGGCGGGAGGTAATTCACCCCTCCACTTT.

V gene TRBV25-1 combines with J gene TRBJ1-1; 7 nucleotides line up with TRBD1. Germline V gene data show CDR1 as MGHDK and CDR2 as SYGVNS. The CDR3 length is 14 residues. Trimming took 6 bases from V and 8 from J; bases not matched to a gene: 12. The CDR3 DNA follows: TGTGCCAGCAGGGATGGGGTTACAGGGGTAGAAGCTTTCTTT. Its protein product is CASRDGVTGVEAFF. The entire variable domain, with the rest obtained from reference TRBV25-1 and TRBJ1-1, is as follows: EADIYQTPRYLVIGTGKKITLECSQTMGHDKMYWYQQDPGMELHLIHYSYGVNSTEKGDLSSESTVSRIRTEHFPLTLESARPSHTSQYLCASRDGVTGVEAFFGQGTRLTVV.

The chain carries TRBV7-9 and TRBJ2-5; maybe TRBD1 (5 bases). Germline-derived CDR1 and CDR2 are SEHNR and FQNEAQ (reference sequence). The ends were cut back, 5 bases at V and 4 bases at J, with 14 bases in the middle. The CDR3 loop spans 14 amino acids. The CDR3 reads CASSRDRGRETQYF. The CDR3 DNA reads as TGTGCCAGCAGCAGGGATAGGGGCCGAGAGACCCAGTACTTC.

The chain uses TRBV2 and TRBJ2-7; D is perhaps TRBD2 (5 bases). The V gene lost 4 bases and the J gene lost 0 bases, with 7 bases spanning the gap. CDR3 size: 13 residues. CDR1 is SNHLY and CDR2 is FYNNEI in the germline V gene. CDR3 DNA: TGTGCCAGCAGTGTAGCGAACTCCTACGAGCAGTACTTC. Translation gives CASSVANSYEQYF.

The V gene is TRBV6-6, the J gene TRBJ2-7; tentative D call: TRBD1 (6 bases). Trimming left V 4 bases short and J 6 bases short, with 10 bases between. The CDR3 sequence is 12 residues long. CDR1 MNHNY and CDR2 SVGAGI come from the germline V gene (reference sequence). CDR3 sequence reads: CASSLTGPEQYF. As DNA, the CDR3 is TGTGCCAGCAGTTTAACAGGGCCCGAGCAGTACTTC.

J is TRBJ2-3 and V is TRBV10-3, with 13 bases matching TRBD2. The CDR3 runs to 16 residues. CDR1 and CDR2 from the germline V gene are ENHRY and SYGVKD. V lost 4 bases, J lost 3 bases, and 4 bases stayed unmatched. The CDR3 DNA reads TGTGCCATCAGTGTACTAGCGGGGGGGCGTACAGATACGCAGTATTTT. This encodes CAISVLAGGRTDTQYF.

V gene TRBV30 combines with J gene TRBJ2-7, with a possible D match to TRBD1 (5 bases). Trimming left V 0 bases short and J 3 bases short, with 21 bases between. This CDR3 is 17 amino acids long. Germline CDR1 is GTSNPN and CDR2 is SVGIG (reference sequence). The CDR3 spells CAWSVASAWGPVYEQYF. CDR3 sequence (DNA): TGTGCCTGGAGTGTAGCCTCAGCCTGGGGCCCAGTCTACGAGCAGTACTTC.

The V gene is TRBV5-1, the J gene TRBJ2-7; TRBD2 is a possible D gene (5 bases). CDR3 length equals 14 residues. V lost 0 bases, J lost 7 bases, and 14 bases lay in between. CDR1 and CDR2 from the germline V gene are SGHRS and YFSETQ. The CDR3 region has the DNA TGCGCCAGCAGCTTGGACGGATCCAGGAGGGAGCAGTACTTC. Encoded protein: CASSLDGSRREQYF.

This clone was detected only once. The chain links TRBV7-9 to TRBJ2-3; possibly TRBD1 for D (7 bases). This CDR3 is 17 amino acids long. Deletions cut 2 bases from V and 0 bases from J, with 15 bases between. Germline CDR1 SEHNR, CDR2 FQNEAQ (reference sequence). CDR3 sequence (DNA): TGTGCCAGCAGCTTATATCGGGCAGGGGGGAGCACAGATACGCAGTATTTT. This sequence encodes CASSLYRAGGSTDTQYF.

The chain joins TRBV7-3 to TRBJ2-3; tentative D call: TRBD1 (6 bases). V was clipped by 5 bases and J by 3 bases, with 9 bases between them. CDR1 is SGHTA and CDR2 is FQGTGA in the germline V gene. CDR3 size: 13 residues. CDR3 bases: TGTGCCAGCAGCAACGGACAGACAGATACGCAGTATTTT. Translated: CASSNGQTDTQYF.

This chain uses TRBV5-4 with TRBJ2-7, with D perhaps assigned TRBD1 or TRBD2 (5 bases each). The CDR3 runs 15 residues. The germline gives CDR1 SGHNT, CDR2 YYREEE (reference sequence). Trimming shortened V by 4 bases and J by 0 bases, and 14 bases separated the two germline ends. In DNA, the CDR3 is TGTGCCAGCAGCGTCGCCGGGACCAGCTCCTACGAGCAGTACTTC. Translation: CASSVAGTSSYEQYF.

This rearrangement joins TRBV10-2 to TRBJ1-5, with D maybe TRBD1 (6 bases). The CDR3 has 14 amino acids. V gave up 5 bases and J gave up 7 bases, with 15 bases separating them. The V gene's germline CDR1 is WSHSY and CDR2 SAAADI. The CDR3 protein is CASSLPGAGQPQHF. The CDR3 DNA reads TGCGCCAGCAGTTTACCGGGGGCAGGACAGCCCCAGCATTTT.